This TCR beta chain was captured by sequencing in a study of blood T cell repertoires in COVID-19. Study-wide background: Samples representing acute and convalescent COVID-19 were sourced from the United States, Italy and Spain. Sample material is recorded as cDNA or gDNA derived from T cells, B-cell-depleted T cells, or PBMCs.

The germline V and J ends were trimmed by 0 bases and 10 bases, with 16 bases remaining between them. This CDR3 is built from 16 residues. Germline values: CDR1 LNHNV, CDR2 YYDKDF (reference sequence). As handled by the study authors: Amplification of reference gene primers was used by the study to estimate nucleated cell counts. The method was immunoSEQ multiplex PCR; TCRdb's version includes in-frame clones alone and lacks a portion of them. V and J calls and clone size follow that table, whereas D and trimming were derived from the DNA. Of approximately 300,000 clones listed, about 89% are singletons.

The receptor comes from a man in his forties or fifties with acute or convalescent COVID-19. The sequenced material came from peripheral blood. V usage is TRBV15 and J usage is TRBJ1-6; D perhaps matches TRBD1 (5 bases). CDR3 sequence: CATSRDLGRVKSPLHF. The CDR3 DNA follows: TGTGCCACCAGCAGAGATCTGGGCAGGGTTAAATCACCCCTCCACTTT.